This TCR beta chain was identified during a study of cytomegalovirus exposure and HLA in healthy donors. The PCR made use of 60 Vbeta and 13 Jbeta primers. Produced via immunoSEQ multiplex PCR; TCRdb's table is partial and in-frame only. The sample carries around 150,000 clones, around 75% recorded once. Study conclusions and caveats: A classifier reportedly called cytomegalovirus status with high sensitivity and specificity.

The J segment lost 3 bases and the V segment lost 7 bases, leaving 18 bases of the junction unmatched. CDR3 length: 17 residues. Germline V gives CDR1 SGHRS, CDR2 YFSETQ. Concerning this clone: The antigen remains unidentified.

The source material was PBMCs. This chain links TRBV5-1 with TRBJ1-2; 7 bases are shared with TRBD1. The sequence was collected from a man younger than 35 in good health and CMV-seropositive. The CDR3 region is CASGVSGQTYTDYGYTF. DNA of the CDR3: TGCGCCAGCGGTGTGTCGGGACAGACCTATACCGACTATGGCTACACCTTC.